This is a list of T cell receptor beta chains from one sample in a study of shared clonotypes between healthy human individuals. Profiled with immunoSEQ multiplex PCR; TCRdb holds only in-frame clones, not every one. The data contain a few hundred thousand clones, roughly three quarters of them singletons. What was sequenced was PBMCs. The receptors here all came from a woman between 40 and 55 years old in good health. Some clones in this sample may be carry-over from other donors' samples. CDR3s include the opening cysteine and the closing phenylalanine or tryptophan. The D gene is left open where the match is weak. Rows may omit the clone size; those that give it use once, few, many or a size class.

NA	NA	TRBV30	TRBJ2-7	TGTGCCTGGACAACCGGGATACAAGACTACGAGCAGTACTTC	CAWTTGIQDYEQYF
NA	NA	TRBV30	TRBJ1-2	TGTGCCTGGAGTGCCCAGCAGGCGGGCTATCGCTACACCTTC	CAWSAQQAGYRYTF
TRBD1	many	TRBV9	TRBJ2-1	TGTGCCAGCAGCCAGAGGGGGCGAAATGAGCAGTTCTTC	CASSQRGRNEQFF
TRBD1	NA	TRBV6-1	TRBJ1-6	TGTGCCAGCAGCTGGACAGGGCGTCAGGATTCACCCCTCCACTTT	CASSWTGRQDSPLHF
NA	NA	TRBV18	TRBJ2-5	TGTGCCAGCTCACCCGGGGCCCAAGAGACCCAGTACTTC	CASSPGAQETQYF
TRBD2	NA	TRBV5-4	TRBJ2-1	TGTGCCAGCAGCTTGGGGACTAGCGGGAGGCGAAGCTCCTACAATGAGCAGTTCTTC	CASSLGTSGRRSSYNEQFF
TRBD1	NA	TRBV5-1	TRBJ2-2	TGCGCCAGCAGCTTGGACCCGACAGGGACCGGGGAGCTGTTTTTT	CASSLDPTGTGELFF
NA	NA	TRBV21-1	TRBJ2-7	TGTGCCAGCGAGGTGGGTAGCGGTGAGCAGTACTTC	CASEVGSGEQYF
TRBD2	NA	TRBV4-2	TRBJ2-3	TGTGCCAGCAGCCCCAAACCGACTAGCGGCACAGATACGCAGTATTTT	CASSPKPTSGTDTQYF
TRBD2	NA	TRBV2	TRBJ2-5	TGTGCCAGCAGTCCGGGACTAGGTCGAGAGACCCAGTACTTC	CASSPGLGRETQYF
NA	NA	TRBV7-9	TRBJ1-5	TGTGCCAGCAGCTTGGGCAGGGAGAGACCAAGCAATCAGCCCCAGCATTTT	CASSLGRERPSNQPQHF
TRBD2	NA	TRBV10-3	TRBJ2-7	TGTGCCATCAGTGCTTTGCGGGGGGCTTACGAGCAGTACTTC	CAISALRGAYEQYF
TRBD1	once	TRBV29-1	TRBJ2-3	TGCAGCGTAGCCAAGGGACAGGGGATGGATACGCAGTATTTT	CSVAKGQGMDTQYF
TRBD2	NA	TRBV5-1	TRBJ2-7	TGCGCCAGCAGCCCGGAAGGGACTAGCGGGAGGACGAGCTCCTACGAGCAGTACTTC	CASSPEGTSGRTSSYEQYF
TRBD1	NA	TRBV5-1	TRBJ1-5	TGCGCCAGCAGCCCGGGACAGGGGGCGGGTCAGCCCCAGCATTTT	CASSPGQGAGQPQHF
TRBD1	NA	TRBV18	TRBJ2-5	TGTGCCAGCTCACGGATACAGGGGGGAGAGACCCAGTACTTC	CASSRIQGGETQYF
NA	few	TRBV2	TRBJ2-7	TGTGCCAGCAGTCAGACAGCTTCCGAGCAGTACTTC	CASSQTASEQYF
NA	NA	TRBV5-8	TRBJ1-1	TGTGCCAGCAGCTTGGTCCCGGGGGGCACGACTGAAGCTTTCTTT	CASSLVPGGTTEAFF
NA	NA	TRBV10-2	TRBJ1-3	TGCGCCAGCAGTGATTTCCCAGGGGCCGGAAACACCATATATTTT	CASSDFPGAGNTIYF
NA	NA	TRBV4-1	TRBJ2-3	TGCGCCAGCAGCCAAGCGAATAGCGGAACAGATACGCAGTATTTT	CASSQANSGTDTQYF
TRBD1	NA	TRBV5-1	TRBJ1-4	TGCGCCAGTAAAAGTGGACAGGGGGTGTCTGAAAAACTGTTTTTT	CASKSGQGVSEKLFF
NA	NA	TRBV10-3	TRBJ2-5	TGTGCCATCGGGGGTGGGGAGACCCAGTACTTC	CAIGGGETQYF
TRBD1	few	TRBV10-3	TRBJ2-7	TGTGCCATCAGTGAGTCGGAACAGGGGGCCCCCTACGAGCAGTACTTC	CAISESEQGAPYEQYF
NA	NA	TRBV27	TRBJ2-7	TGTGCCAGCAGAATTAGGGACGCAACCTACGAGCAGTACTTC	CASRIRDATYEQYF
NA	NA	TRBV5-1	TRBJ2-3	TGCGCCAGCAGCTTGGTACCAGATACGCAGTATTTT	CASSLVPDTQYF
TRBD2	NA	TRBV5-1	TRBJ2-2	TGCGCCAGCAGCTTAGCGGGAGAGGACACCGGGGAGCTGTTTTTT	CASSLAGEDTGELFF
NA	NA	TRBV10-2	TRBJ2-5	TGCGCCAGCAGACAACCGGGGTCAGAGACCCAGTACTTC	CASRQPGSETQYF
TRBD1	NA	TRBV29-1	TRBJ1-2	TGCAGCGCAGGCGGACAGGGCGCCGTAGGATATGGCTACACCTTC	CSAGGQGAVGYGYTF
NA	NA	TRBV19	TRBJ2-6	TGTGCCAGTAGTCGCTTACAGGGATCTGGGGCCAACGTCCTGACTTTC	CASSRLQGSGANVLTF
NA	NA	TRBV28	TRBJ1-2	TGTGCCAGCAGTTCCGGCAGGGCACTTTATGGCTACACCTTC	CASSSGRALYGYTF
NA	NA	TRBV30	TRBJ2-7	TGTGCCTGGAGAGGAGGAAGGGACTCCTACGAGCAGTACTTC	CAWRGGRDSYEQYF
TRBD1	once	TRBV27	TRBJ2-7	TGTGCCAGCTCGAGGACAGGGGGCGGATTCGAGCAGTACTTC	CASSRTGGGFEQYF
TRBD1	NA	TRBV30	TRBJ2-7	TGTGCCTGGAGTGTCCCAGGGGGCTACGAGCAGTACTTC	CAWSVPGGYEQYF
NA	few	TRBV29-1	TRBJ2-7	TGCAGCGTTGAAATACACGACAGTCTTTCCGAGCAGTACTTC	CSVEIHDSLSEQYF
TRBD1	NA	TRBV19	TRBJ2-7	TGTGCCAGTAGTATCCTAGACAGGGAGATCGACGAGCAGTACTTC	CASSILDREIDEQYF
TRBD2	NA	TRBV6-5	TRBJ2-5	TGTGCCAGCAGTTACGGGGGACTACCCCAAGAGACCCAGTACTTC	CASSYGGLPQETQYF
TRBD2	NA	TRBV6-6	TRBJ2-7	TGTGCCAGCAGTTGGGACGCGGCCAGCGGGGGCTACGAGCAGTACTTC	CASSWDAASGGYEQYF
NA	NA	TRBV15	TRBJ2-5	TGTGCCACCACACGAAGCTTTCAAGAGACCCAGTACTTC	CATTRSFQETQYF
TRBD2	NA	TRBV6-5	TRBJ2-1	TGTGCCACCGCAGCGGGAGGGCAGGGGAATGAGCAGTTCTTC	CATAAGGQGNEQFF
NA	NA	TRBV5-1	TRBJ2-7	TGCGCCAGCAGCTTTGAGGGGCAGGGACTGCACGAGCAGTACTTC	CASSFEGQGLHEQYF
NA	NA	TRBV28	TRBJ2-2	TGTGCCAGCAGACTAGGGAGCACCGGGGAGCTGTTTTTT	CASRLGSTGELFF
NA	NA	TRBV28	TRBJ2-5	TGTGCCAGCAGTTCGCCTCCAGTTGAGACCCAGTACTTC	CASSSPPVETQYF
NA	NA	TRBV28	TRBJ2-7	TGTGCCAGCAGTTCGGAATCCCCAGTTCGGGGGCAAAGCTCCTACGAGCAGTACTTC	CASSSESPVRGQSSYEQYF
NA	NA	TRBV4-1	TRBJ1-2	TGCGCCAGCAGCCAAGGAGTCAGGGCTGAGGCATTCTATGGCTACACCTTC	CASSQGVRAEAFYGYTF
NA	NA	TRBV7-3	TRBJ2-2	TGTGCCAGCAGCTTAAACAGGGTATTAAACACCGGGGAGCTGTTTTTT	CASSLNRVLNTGELFF
TRBD2	few	TRBV2	TRBJ2-3	TGTGCCAGCAGTAGACTAGCATATACGCAGTATTTT	CASSRLAYTQYF